This TCR beta chain is drawn from a study of monozygotic twins with inflammatory bowel disease. Study results and caveats: IBD patients had lower TCRbeta diversity (inverse Simpson) than healthy co-twins. Evidence failed to back one strong IBD-linked signal or clonotype.

Note on this clonotype: Antigen specificity is unknown.

Germline V gives CDR1 MNHEY, CDR2 SMNVEV (reference sequence). The CDR3 totals 13 residues. For each CDR3 protein, TCRdb gives one entry from its re-call of the 5' RACE reads, without DNA. With about 330,000 distinct CDR3 sequences in the sample, the ten largest clones hold over 2%. The origin of this receptor is a human donor with ulcerative colitis or Crohn's disease, or a healthy co-twin of an affected twin (not recorded which). This chain uses TRBV27 with TRBJ2-5. Sequencing input: blood. The CDR3 is CASLGPDWETQYF.